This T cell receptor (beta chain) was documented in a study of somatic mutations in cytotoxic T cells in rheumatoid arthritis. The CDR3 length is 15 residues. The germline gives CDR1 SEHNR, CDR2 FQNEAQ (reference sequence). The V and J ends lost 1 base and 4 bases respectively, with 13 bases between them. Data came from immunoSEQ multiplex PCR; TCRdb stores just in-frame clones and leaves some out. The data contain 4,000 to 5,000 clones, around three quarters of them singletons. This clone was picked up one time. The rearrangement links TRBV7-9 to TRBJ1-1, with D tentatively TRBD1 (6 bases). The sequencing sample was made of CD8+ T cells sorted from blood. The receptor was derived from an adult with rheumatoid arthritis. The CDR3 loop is CASSLEGGRGTEAFF. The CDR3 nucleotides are TGTGCCAGCAGCTTAGAGGGGGGGCGGGGCACTGAAGCTTTCTTT.